This TCR beta chain was recorded in a study of blood T cell repertoires in COVID-19. Study in general: Sites across the United States, Italy and Spain contributed samples from acute and convalescent COVID-19.

The CDR3 sequence is 13 residues long. V lost 3 bases, J lost 6 bases, and 4 bases stayed unmatched. In the authors' methods: It was from reference gene primer amplification that nucleated cell counts were estimated. Repertoires were generated with immunoSEQ multiplex PCR, while TCRdb's copy carries only in-frame clones and drops some. The V and J calls and clone size come from that table; D and trimming were worked out from the DNA. The table has 200,000 to 250,000 clones, 84% seen once; the top ten hold 9.7%. This chain joins TRBV12-3 or TRBV12-4 and TRBJ1-2, with 7 bases aligning to TRBD1. Material: peripheral blood. The receptor comes from a man aged 50 to 59 with active or convalescent COVID-19. As DNA, the CDR3 is TGTGCCAGCAGTTTTTGGGACAGCGATGGCTACACCTTC. It is translated as CASSFWDSDGYTF.